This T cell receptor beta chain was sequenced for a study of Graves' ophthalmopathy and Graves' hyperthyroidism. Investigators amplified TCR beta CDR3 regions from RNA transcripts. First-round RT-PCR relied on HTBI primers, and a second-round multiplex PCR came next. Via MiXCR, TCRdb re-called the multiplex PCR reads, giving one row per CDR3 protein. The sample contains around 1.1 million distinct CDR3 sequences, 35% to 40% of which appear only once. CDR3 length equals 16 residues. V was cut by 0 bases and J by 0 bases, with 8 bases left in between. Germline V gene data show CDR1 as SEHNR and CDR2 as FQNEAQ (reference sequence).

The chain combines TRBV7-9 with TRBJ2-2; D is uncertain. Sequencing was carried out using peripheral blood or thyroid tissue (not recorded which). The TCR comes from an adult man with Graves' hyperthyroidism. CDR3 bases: TGTGCCAGCAGCTTAGCCGAGACTGCGAACACCGGGGAGCTGTTTTTT. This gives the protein CASSLAETANTGELFF.